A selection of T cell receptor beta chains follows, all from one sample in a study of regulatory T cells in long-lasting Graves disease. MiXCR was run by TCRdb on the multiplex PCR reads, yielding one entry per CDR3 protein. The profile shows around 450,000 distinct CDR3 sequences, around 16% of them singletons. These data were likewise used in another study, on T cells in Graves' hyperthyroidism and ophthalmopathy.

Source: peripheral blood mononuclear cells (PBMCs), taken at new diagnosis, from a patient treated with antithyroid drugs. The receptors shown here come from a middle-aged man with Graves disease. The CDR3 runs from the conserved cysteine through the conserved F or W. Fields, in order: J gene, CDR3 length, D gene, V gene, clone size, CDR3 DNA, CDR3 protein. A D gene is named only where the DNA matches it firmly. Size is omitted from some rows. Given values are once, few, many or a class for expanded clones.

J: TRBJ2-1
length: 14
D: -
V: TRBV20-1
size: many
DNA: TGCAGTGCTAGATCGCCTTCTAAGGGCAATGAGCAGTTCTTC
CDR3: CSARSPSKGNEQFF

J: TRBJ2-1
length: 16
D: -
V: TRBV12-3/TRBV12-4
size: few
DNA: TGTGCCAGCAGTAAAACAGGGACCAACTCCTACAATGAGCAGTTCTTC
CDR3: CASSKTGTNSYNEQFF

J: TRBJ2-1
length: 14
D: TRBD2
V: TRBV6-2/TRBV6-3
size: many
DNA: TGTGCCAGCAGTGAAACTAGCGCTTACAATGAGCAGTTCTTC
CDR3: CASSETSAYNEQFF

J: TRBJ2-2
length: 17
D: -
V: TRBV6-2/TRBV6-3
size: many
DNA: TGTGCCAGCAGTTATCGACAGCCAGTTAAAAACACCGGGGAGCTGTTTTTT
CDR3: CASSYRQPVKNTGELFF

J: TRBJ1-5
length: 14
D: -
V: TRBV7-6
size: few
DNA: TGTGCCAGCAGCGATCGGATAAAGGGTCAGCCCCAGCATTTT
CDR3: CASSDRIKGQPQHF

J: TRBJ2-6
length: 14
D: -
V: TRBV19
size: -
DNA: TGTGCCAGCCAGACCGTAGATGGGGCCAACGTCCTGACTTTC
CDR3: CASQTVDGANVLTF

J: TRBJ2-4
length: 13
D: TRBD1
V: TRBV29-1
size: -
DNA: TGCAGCGTTATCAGGGGGTCCAAAAACATTCAGCACTTC
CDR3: CSVIRGSKNIQHF

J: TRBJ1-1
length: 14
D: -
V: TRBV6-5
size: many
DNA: TGTGCCAGCAGTTACAGAGAATTAGCCACTGAAGCTTTCTTT
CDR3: CASSYRELATEAFF

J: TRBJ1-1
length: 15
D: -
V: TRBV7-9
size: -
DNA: TGTGCCAGCAGCTTAGCGCTAGGGGCTGACACTGAAGCTTTCTTT
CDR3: CASSLALGADTEAFF

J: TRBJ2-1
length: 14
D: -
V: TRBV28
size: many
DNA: TGTGCCAGCGGCTTGACCCCCGGGGAGAATGAGCAGTTCTTC
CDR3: CASGLTPGENEQFF

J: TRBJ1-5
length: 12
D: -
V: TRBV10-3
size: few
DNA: TGCGCCACCAAGGCGAGGGATCAGCCCCAGCATTTT
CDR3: CATKARDQPQHF

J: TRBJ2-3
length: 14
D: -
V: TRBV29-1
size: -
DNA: TGCAGCGTTGAGGCACAGCGGGCAACAGATACGCAGTATTTT
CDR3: CSVEAQRATDTQYF

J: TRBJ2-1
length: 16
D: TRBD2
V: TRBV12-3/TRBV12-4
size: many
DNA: TGTGCCAGCAGTTCCCTAGCGGAGAGCTCCTACAATGAGCAGTTCTTC
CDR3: CASSSLAESSYNEQFF

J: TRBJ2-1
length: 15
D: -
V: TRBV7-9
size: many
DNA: TGTGCCAGCAGCCGAAACAGAACATCCTACAATGAGCAGTTCTTC
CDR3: CASSRNRTSYNEQFF

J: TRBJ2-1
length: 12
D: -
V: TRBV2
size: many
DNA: TGTGCCAGCAGGCTGGATTACAATGAGCAGTTCTTC
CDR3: CASRLDYNEQFF

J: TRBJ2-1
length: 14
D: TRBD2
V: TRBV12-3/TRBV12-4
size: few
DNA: TGTGCCAGCAATCTTGGACTAGCGGAGACCGAGCAGTTCTTC
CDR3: CASNLGLAETEQFF

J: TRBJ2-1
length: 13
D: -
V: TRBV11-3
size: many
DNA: TGTGCCAGCAGCTTAGTTCTTGGAGGTGAGCAGTTCTTC
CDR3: CASSLVLGGEQFF

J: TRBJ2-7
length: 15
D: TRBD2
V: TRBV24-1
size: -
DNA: TGTGCCACCAGTGCCGGGACTAGCGGACCCTACGAGCAGTACTTC
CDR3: CATSAGTSGPYEQYF

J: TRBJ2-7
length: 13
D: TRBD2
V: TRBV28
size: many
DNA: TGTGCCAGCTTAGCGGGAAATTACAACGAGCAGTACTTC
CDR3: CASLAGNYNEQYF

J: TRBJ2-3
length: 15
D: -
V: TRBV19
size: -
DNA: TGTGCCAGTAGTATAGGAGCGTCTAGCACAGATACGCAGTATTTT
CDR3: CASSIGASSTDTQYF

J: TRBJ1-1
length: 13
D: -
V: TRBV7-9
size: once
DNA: TGTGCCAGCAGCCCCCTTTGGGACACTGAAGCTTTCTTT
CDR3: CASSPLWDTEAFF

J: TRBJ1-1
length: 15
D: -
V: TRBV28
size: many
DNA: TGTGCCAGCAGTTTAATTGGGGGGCTGAACACTGAAGCTTTCTTT
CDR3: CASSLIGGLNTEAFF

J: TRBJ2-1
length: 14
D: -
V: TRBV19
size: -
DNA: TGTGCCAGTAGTGCCGACAGTACCTACAATGAGCAGTTCTTC
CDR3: CASSADSTYNEQFF

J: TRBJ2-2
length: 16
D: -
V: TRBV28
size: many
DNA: TGTGCCAGCAGTTCATATGGGGGCCCCAACGCCGGGGAGCTGTTTTTT
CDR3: CASSSYGGPNAGELFF

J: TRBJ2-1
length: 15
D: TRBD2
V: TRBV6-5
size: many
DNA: TGTGCCAGCAGTTACTTAGCGGGAGCGTCGAGAGAGCAGTTCTTC
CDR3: CASSYLAGASREQFF

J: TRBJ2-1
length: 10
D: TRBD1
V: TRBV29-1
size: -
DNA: TGCAGCGTTGGGGACAGGGAGCAGTTCTTC
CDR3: CSVGDREQFF

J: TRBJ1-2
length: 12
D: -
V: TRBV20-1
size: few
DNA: TGCAGTGCTAGTCCCTCTTGGGATGGCTACACCTTC
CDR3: CSASPSWDGYTF

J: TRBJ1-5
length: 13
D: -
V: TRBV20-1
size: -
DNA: TGCAGTGCTAGAGATCATGCAAATCAGCCCCAGCATTTT
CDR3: CSARDHANQPQHF

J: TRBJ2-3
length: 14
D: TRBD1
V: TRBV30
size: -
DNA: TGTGCCTGGAGTGTCAGGGGGCGCACAGATACGCAGTATTTT
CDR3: CAWSVRGRTDTQYF

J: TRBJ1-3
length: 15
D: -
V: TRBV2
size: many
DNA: TGTGCCAGCTCAGGGTCCCTGAACTCTGGAAACACCATATATTTT
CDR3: CASSGSLNSGNTIYF

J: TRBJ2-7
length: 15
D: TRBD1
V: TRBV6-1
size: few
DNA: TGTGCCAGCAGAAAACCGGGACAGGGGGCCCACGAGCAGTACTTC
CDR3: CASRKPGQGAHEQYF

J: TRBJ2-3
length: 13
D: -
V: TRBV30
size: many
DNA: TGTGCCTGGAGTGGGGGACCTGACGATACGCAGTATTTT
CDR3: CAWSGGPDDTQYF